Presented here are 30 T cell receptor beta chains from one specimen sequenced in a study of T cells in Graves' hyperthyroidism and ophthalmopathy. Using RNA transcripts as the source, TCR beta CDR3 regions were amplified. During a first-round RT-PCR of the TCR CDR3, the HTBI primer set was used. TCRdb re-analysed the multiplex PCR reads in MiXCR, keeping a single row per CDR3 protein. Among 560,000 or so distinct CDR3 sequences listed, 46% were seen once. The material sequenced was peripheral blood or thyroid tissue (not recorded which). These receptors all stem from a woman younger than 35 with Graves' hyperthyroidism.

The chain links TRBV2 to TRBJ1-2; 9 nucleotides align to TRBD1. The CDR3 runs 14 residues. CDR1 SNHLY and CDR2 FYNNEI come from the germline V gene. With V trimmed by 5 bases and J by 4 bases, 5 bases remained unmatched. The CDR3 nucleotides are TGTGCCAGCAGTACAAGGACAGGGGTCTATGGCTACACCTTC. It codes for CASSTRTGVYGYTF.

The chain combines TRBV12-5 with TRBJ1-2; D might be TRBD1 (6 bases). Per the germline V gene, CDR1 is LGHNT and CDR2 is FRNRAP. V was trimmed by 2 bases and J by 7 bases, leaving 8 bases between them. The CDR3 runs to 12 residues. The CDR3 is CASGLTGTGYTF. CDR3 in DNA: TGTGCTAGTGGTTTGACAGGGACTGGCTACACCTTC. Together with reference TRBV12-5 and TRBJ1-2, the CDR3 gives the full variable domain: DARVTQTPRHKVTEMGQEVTMRCQPILGHNTVFWYRQTMMQGLELLAYFRNRAPLDDSGMPKDRFSAEMPDATLATLKIQPSEPRDSAVYFCASGLTGTGYTFGSGTRLTVV.

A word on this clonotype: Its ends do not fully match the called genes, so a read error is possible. The CDR3 spells CASLGGGAFF. Written as DNA, the CDR3 is TGTGCCAGCTTGGGGGGGGGTGCTTTCTTT. The chain uses TRBV10-2 and TRBJ1-1, with D perhaps TRBD1 (5 bases). CDR3 length equals 10 residues. The germline V gene has CDR1 WSHSY and CDR2 SAAADI.

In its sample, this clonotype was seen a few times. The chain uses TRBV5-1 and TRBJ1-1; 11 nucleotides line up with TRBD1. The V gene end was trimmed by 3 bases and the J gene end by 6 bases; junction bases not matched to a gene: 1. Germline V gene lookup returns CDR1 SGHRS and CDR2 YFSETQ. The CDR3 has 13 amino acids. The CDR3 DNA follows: TGCGCCAGCAGCTGGACAGGGGGCGCTGAAGCTTTCTTT. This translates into CASSWTGGAEAFF. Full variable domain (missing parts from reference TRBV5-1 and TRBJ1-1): KAGVTQTPRYLIKTRGQQVTLSCSPISGHRSVSWYQQTPGQGLQFLFEYFSETQRNKGNFPGRFSGRQFSNSRSEMNVSTLELGDSALYLCASSWTGGAEAFFGQGTRLTVV.

CDR3 coding DNA: TGTGCCAGCAGTGAACCGGGACTAGCGGGGAGTGAGCAGTTCTTC. Amino acid sequence: CASSEPGLAGSEQFF. The chain combines TRBV2 with TRBJ2-1; 13 positions match TRBD2. V was pared by 2 bases and J by 9 bases, with 4 bases of the junction left unmatched. The CDR3 has 15 residues. Germline V gene data show CDR1 as SNHLY and CDR2 as FYNNEI.

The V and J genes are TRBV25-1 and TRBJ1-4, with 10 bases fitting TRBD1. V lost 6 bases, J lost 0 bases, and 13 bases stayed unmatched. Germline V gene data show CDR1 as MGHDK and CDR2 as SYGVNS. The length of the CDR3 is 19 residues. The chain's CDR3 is CASSIWGQGHTATNEKLFF. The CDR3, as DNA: TGTGCCAGCAGCATATGGGGACAGGGGCACACCGCAACTAATGAAAAACTGTTTTTT.

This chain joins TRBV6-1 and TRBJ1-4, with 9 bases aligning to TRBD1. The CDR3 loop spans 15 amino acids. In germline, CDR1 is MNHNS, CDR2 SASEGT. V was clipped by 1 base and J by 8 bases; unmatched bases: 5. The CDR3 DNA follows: TGTGCCAGCAGTGAAGGGACAGGGGCTCGAGAAAAACTGTTTTTT. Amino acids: CASSEGTGAREKLFF.

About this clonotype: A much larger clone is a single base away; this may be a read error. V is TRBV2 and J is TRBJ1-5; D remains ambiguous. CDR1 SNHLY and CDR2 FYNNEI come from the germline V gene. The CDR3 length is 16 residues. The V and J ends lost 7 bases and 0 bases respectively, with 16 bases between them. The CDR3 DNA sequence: TGTGCCAGCACCGCTGACGATGCGCTTAGCAATCAGCCCCAGCATTTT. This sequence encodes CASTADDALSNQPQHF.

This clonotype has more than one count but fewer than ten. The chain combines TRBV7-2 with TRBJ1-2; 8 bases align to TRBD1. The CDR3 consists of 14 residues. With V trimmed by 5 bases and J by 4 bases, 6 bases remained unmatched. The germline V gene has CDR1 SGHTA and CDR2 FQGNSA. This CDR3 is CASSTTGGGYGYTF. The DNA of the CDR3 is TGTGCCAGCAGCACCACAGGGGGAGGCTATGGCTACACCTTC.

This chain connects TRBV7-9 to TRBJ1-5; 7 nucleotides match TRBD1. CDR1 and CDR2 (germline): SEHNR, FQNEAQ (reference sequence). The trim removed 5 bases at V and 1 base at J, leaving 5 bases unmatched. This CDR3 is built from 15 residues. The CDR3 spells CASSAGGISNQPQHF. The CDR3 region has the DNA TGTGCCAGCAGCGCAGGGGGTATAAGCAATCAGCCCCAGCATTTT.

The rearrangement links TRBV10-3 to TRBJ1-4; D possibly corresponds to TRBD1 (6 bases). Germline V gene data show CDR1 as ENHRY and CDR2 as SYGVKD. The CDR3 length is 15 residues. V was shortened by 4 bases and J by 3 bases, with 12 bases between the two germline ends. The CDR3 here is CAISVGQGSNEKLFF. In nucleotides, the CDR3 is TGTGCCATCAGTGTGGGGCAGGGGTCTAATGAAAAACTGTTTTTT.

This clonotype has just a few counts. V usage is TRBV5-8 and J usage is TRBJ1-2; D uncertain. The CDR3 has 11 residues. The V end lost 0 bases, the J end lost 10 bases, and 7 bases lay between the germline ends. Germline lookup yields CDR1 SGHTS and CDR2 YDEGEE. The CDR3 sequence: CASSLEVAYTF. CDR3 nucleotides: TGTGCCAGCAGCTTGGAGGTGGCCTACACCTTC.

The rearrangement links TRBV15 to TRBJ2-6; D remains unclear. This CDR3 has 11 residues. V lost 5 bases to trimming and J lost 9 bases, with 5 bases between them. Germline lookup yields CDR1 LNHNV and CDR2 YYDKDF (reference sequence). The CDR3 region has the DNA TGTGCCACCAGCTTGGACAACGTCCTGACTTTC. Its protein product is CATSLDNVLTF. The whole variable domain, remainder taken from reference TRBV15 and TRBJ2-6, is DAMVIQNPRYQVTQFGKPVTLSCSQTLNHNVMYWYQQKSSQAPKLLFHYYDKDFNNEADTPDNFQSRRPNTSFCFLDIRSPGLGDTAMYLCATSLDNVLTFGAGSRLTVL.

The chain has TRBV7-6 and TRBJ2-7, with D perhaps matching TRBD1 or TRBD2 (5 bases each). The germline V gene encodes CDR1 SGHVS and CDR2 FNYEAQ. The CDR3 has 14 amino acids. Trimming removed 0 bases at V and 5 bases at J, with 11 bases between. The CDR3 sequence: CASSLAPGTHEQYF. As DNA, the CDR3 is TGTGCCAGCAGCTTAGCGCCTGGGACCCACGAGCAGTACTTC.

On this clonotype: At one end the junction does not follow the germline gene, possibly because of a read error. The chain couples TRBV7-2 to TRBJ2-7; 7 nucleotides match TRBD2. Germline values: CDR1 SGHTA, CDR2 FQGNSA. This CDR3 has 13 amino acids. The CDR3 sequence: CASSLAAGRKEHF. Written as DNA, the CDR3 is TGTGCCAGCAGCCTCGCAGCGGGAAGGAAGGAGCACTTC.

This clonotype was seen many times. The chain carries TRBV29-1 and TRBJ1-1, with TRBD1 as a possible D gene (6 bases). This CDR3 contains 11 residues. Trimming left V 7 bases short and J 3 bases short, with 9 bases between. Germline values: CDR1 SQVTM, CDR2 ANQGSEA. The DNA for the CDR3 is TGCAGCGGAAACAGGGACACTGAAGCTTTCTTT. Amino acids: CSGNRDTEAFF.

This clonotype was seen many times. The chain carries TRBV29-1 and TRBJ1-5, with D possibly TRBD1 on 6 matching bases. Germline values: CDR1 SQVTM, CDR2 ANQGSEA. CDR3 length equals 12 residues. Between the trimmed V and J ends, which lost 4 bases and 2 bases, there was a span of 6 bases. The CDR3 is CSVGQGNQPQHF. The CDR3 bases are TGCAGCGTTGGACAGGGCAATCAGCCCCAGCATTTT.

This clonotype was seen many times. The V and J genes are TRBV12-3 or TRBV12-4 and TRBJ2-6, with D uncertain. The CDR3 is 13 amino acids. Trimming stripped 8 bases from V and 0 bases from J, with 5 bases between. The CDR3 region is CASLYSGANVLTF. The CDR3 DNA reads TGTGCCAGCCTCTACTCTGGGGCCAACGTCCTGACTTTC.

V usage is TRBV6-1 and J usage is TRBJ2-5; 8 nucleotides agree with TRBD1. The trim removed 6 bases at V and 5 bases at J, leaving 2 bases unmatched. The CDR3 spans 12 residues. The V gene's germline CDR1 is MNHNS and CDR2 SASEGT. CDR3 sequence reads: CASRRQGETQYF. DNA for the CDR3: TGTGCCAGCAGAAGACAGGGGGAGACCCAGTACTTC.

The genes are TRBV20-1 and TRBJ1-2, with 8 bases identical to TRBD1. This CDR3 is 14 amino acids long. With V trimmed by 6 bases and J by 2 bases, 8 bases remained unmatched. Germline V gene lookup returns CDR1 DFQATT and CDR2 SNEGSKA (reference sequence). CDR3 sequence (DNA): TGCAGTGCGCCGGGACAGGATGGGAACTATGGCTACACCTTC. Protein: CSAPGQDGNYGYTF.

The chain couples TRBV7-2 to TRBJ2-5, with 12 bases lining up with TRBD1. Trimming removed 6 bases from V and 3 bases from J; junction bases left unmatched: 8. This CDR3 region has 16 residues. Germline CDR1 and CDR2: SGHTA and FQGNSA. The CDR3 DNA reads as TGTGCCAGCAGTTATCCGGGACAGGGGGCGAAAGAGACCCAGTACTTC. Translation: CASSYPGQGAKETQYF.

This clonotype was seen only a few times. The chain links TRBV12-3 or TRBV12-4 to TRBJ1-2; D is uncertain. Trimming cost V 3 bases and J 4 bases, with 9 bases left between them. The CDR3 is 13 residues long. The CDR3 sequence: CASSLQYGYGYTF. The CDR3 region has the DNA TGTGCCAGCAGTTTGCAGTATGGCTATGGCTACACCTTC.

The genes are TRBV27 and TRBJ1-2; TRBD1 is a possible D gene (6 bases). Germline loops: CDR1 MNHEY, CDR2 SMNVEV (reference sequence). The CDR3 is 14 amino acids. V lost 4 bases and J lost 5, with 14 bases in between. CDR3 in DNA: TGTGCCAGCAGTTCCCAGGGGCTAGGGTATGGCTACACCTTC. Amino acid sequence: CASSSQGLGYGYTF.

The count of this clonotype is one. CDR3: CATSRGSGQGRSPLHF. The CDR3, as DNA: TGTGCCACCAGCAGAGGCTCGGGACAGGGAAGGTCACCCCTCCACTTT. V and J are TRBV15 and TRBJ1-6; 9 nucleotides agree with TRBD1. Germline CDR1 and CDR2: LNHNV and YYDKDF (reference sequence). With 1 base clipped from V and 10 bases from J, the junction kept 8 bases outside the gene matches. This CDR3 is 16 amino acids long.

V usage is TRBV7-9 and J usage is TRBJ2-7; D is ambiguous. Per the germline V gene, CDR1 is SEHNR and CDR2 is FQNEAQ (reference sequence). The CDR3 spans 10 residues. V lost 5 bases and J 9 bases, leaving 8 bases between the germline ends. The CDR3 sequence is CASSPTVQYF. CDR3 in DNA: TGTGCCAGCAGCCCTACTGTGCAGTACTTC.

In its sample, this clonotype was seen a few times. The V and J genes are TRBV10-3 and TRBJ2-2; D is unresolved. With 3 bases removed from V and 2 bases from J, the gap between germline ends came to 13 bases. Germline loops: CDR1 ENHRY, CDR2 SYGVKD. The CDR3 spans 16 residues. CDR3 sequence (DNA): TGTGCCATCAGTGACCGAGATCATAGTAACACCGGGGAGCTGTTTTTT. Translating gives CAISDRDHSNTGELFF.

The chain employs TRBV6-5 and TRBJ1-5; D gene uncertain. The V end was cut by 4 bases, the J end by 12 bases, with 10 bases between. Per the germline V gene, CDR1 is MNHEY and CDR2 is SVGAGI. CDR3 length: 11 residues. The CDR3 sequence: CASSSERYQHF. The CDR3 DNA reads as TGTGCCAGCAGTTCCGAAAGGTACCAGCATTTT.

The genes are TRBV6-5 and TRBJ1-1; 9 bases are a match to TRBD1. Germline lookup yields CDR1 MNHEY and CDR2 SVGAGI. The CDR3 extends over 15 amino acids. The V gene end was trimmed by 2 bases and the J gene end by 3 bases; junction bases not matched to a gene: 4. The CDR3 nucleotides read TGTGCCAGCAGTTACCACGGACAGGGGTACACTGAAGCTTTCTTT. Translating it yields CASSYHGQGYTEAFF.

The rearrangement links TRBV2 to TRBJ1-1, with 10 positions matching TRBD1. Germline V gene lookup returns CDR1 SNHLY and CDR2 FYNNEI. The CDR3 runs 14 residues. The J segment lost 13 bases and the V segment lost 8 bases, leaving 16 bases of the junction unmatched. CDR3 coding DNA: TGTGCCAGCGGTTCGACAGGGGGCCTTCGATTGGATTTCTTT. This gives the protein CASGSTGGLRLDFF.

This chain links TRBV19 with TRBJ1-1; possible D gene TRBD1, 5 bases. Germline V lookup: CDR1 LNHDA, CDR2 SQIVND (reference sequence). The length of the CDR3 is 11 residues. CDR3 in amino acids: CAASDITEAFF. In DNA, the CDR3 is TGTGCTGCCTCGGACATAACTGAAGCTTTCTTT. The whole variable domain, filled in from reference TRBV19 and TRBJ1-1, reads DGGITQSPKYLFRKEGQNVTLSCEQNLNHDAMYWYRQDPGQGLRLIYYSQIVNDFQKGDIAEGYSVSREKKESFPLTVTSAQKNPTAFYLCAASDITEAFFGQGTRLTVV.